What follows are 32 T cell receptor beta chains derived from one specimen sequenced in a study of T-cell reconstitution after alpha-beta-depleted transplantation in children. The library targeted TCRbeta and was prepared with unique molecular identifiers. A single record per CDR3 protein comes from TCRdb applying MiXCR to the PCR reads. This sample has about 290,000 distinct CDR3 sequences, with about 9.5% found just once. Sequences were derived from PBMCs, sampled before TCRalphabeta/CD19-depleted stem cell transplant. These receptors were collected from a boy under three years old with acute myeloid leukemia, due to receive a stem cell transplant.

This clonotype has only a few counts. V is TRBV7-2 and J is TRBJ2-3, with 9 nucleotides matching TRBD2. CDR3 length: 14 amino acids. Unmatched junction bases numbered 2, after V lost 3 bases and J lost 4 bases. Germline values: CDR1 SGHTA, CDR2 FQGNSA. This chain's CDR3 is CASSFGGGADTQYF. CDR3 DNA sequence: TGTGCCAGCAGCTTTGGCGGGGGGGCAGATACGCAGTATTTT.

At least ten counts were recorded for this clonotype. The genes are TRBV15 and TRBJ2-3; tentatively, D is TRBD1 or TRBD2 (5 bases each). With 0 bases removed from V and 4 bases from J, the gap between germline ends came to 14 bases. The V gene's germline CDR1 is LNHNV and CDR2 YYDKDF (reference sequence). This CDR3 is built from 16 residues. In DNA form, the CDR3 reads TGTGCCACCAGCAGAGATACGGGGCAACGCGCAGATACGCAGTATTTT. This encodes CATSRDTGQRADTQYF.

This clonotype was seen more than once but under ten times. The gene calls are TRBV5-6 and TRBJ1-1, with D possibly TRBD1 on 6 matching bases. The ends were cut back, 1 base at V and 4 bases at J, with 17 bases in the middle. From germline, CDR1 is SGHDT and CDR2 YYEEEE. The CDR3 covers 16 residues. The CDR3 reads CASSLKQGRIRTEAFF. In nucleotides, the CDR3 is TGTGCCAGCAGCTTGAAACAGGGAAGGATCCGCACTGAAGCTTTCTTT.

This clonotype was counted ten times or more. The chain combines TRBV9 with TRBJ1-4, with D unclear. The CDR3 runs 16 residues. Germline-derived CDR1 and CDR2 are SGDLS and YYNGEE. V lost 3 bases to trimming and J lost 5 bases, with 17 bases between them. The DNA of the CDR3 is TGTGCCAGCAGCGCCGAATGGGCAGGACGGAATGAAAAACTGTTTTTT. Translating gives CASSAEWAGRNEKLFF. Full variable domain (outside the CDR3, taken from reference TRBV9 and TRBJ1-4): DSGVTQTPKHLITATGQRVTLRCSPRSGDLSVYWYQQSLDQGLQFLIQYYNGEERAKGNILERFSAQQFPDLHSELNLSSLELGDSALYFCASSAEWAGRNEKLFFGSGTQLSVL.

This clonotype was detected ten times or more. The junction departs from the called germline gene at one end, perhaps through a read error. The chain has TRBV28 and TRBJ1-4, with D maybe TRBD1 (6 bases). Germline V CDR1 and CDR2: MDHEN, SYDVKM. The CDR3 covers 12 residues. CDR3 DNA sequence: TGTGCCAGCGGTACGGAAACGGGACAACCTCATTTT. This codes for CASGTETGQPHF.

With respect to this clonotype: A single base separates this from a much larger clone, so it may be a read error. The V and J genes are TRBV6-5 and TRBJ2-3; the match to TRBD1 covers 7 bases. This CDR3 spans 14 amino acids. Germline CDR1 reads MNHEY; CDR2 reads SVGAGI. The CDR3 protein is CASNYRGTTDTQYF. The CDR3 region has the DNA TGTGCCAGCAATTACAGGGGTACCACAGATACGCAGTATTTT.

Details on this clonotype: A much larger clone is a single base away; this may be a read error. V usage is TRBV7-2 and J usage is TRBJ2-5; either TRBD1 or TRBD2 may fit D (6 bases each). Germline V lookup: CDR1 SGHTA, CDR2 FQGNSA. The CDR3 extends over 15 amino acids. CDR3 amino acids: CASSLAEGEVETHYF. The CDR3 DNA sequence: TGTGCCAGCAGCTTAGCAGAGGGGGAGGTGGAGACCCACTACTTC.

This clonotype has at least ten counts. The chain couples TRBV9 to TRBJ2-2; D is uncertain. Germline CDR1 SGDLS, CDR2 YYNGEE. The length of the CDR3 is 13 residues. V dropped 0 bases and J dropped 5 bases, with 5 bases sitting between them. The CDR3 loop reads CASSVAATGELFF. The CDR3 nucleotides are TGTGCCAGCAGCGTAGCGGCAACCGGGGAGCTGTTTTTT.

Regarding this clonotype: The junction departs from germline at one end; a sequencing error may be responsible. The J gene is TRBJ1-2, the V gene TRBV20-1; unclear D gene. CDR1 is DFQATT and CDR2 is SNEGSKA in the germline V gene (reference sequence). The CDR3 runs to 14 residues. DNA of the CDR3: TGCAGTGCTCCGGCGGTCCCGACGGGAAATGGCCACACCTTC. Translation: CSAPAVPTGNGHTF.

This clonotype was observed many times. This chain joins TRBV7-6 and TRBJ1-3, with D possibly being TRBD1 (5 bases). The CDR3 spans 14 residues. Trimming shortened V by 3 bases and J by 4 bases, and 10 bases separated the two germline ends. In germline, CDR1 is SGHVS, CDR2 FNYEAQ. CDR3 region: CASSLGVGGNTIYF. CDR3 DNA: TGTGCCAGCAGCTTGGGGGTCGGAGGAAACACCATATATTTT. The entire variable domain, with the rest obtained from reference TRBV7-6 and TRBJ1-3, is as follows: GAGVSQSPRYKVTKRGQDVALRCDPISGHVSLYWYRQALGQGPEFLTYFNYEAQQDKSGLPNDRFSAERPEGSISTLTIQRTEQRDSAMYRCASSLGVGGNTIYFGEGSWLTVV.

This clonotype was counted at least ten times. This chain joins TRBV5-1 and TRBJ2-3; TRBD2 matches 8 bases. The junction had 13 bases not matched to a gene; V was cut back by 4 bases and J by 0 bases. Germline CDR1 SGHRS, CDR2 YFSETQ. The CDR3 contains 18 residues. CDR3 in DNA: TGCGCCAGCAGCGATGGAGGGATAGCGGGGATTAGCACAGATACGCAGTATTTT. Encoded protein: CASSDGGIAGISTDTQYF.

In this sample, this clonotype turned up many times. The genes are TRBV20-1 and TRBJ2-7, with D perhaps given as TRBD1 or TRBD2 (5 bases each). V lost 3 bases and J 4 bases, leaving 13 bases between the germline ends. Per germline, CDR1 DFQATT and CDR2 SNEGSKA (reference sequence). The CDR3 contains 13 residues. CDR3 sequence: CSASRDLSYEQYF. In DNA, the CDR3 is TGCAGTGCTAGCCGGGACCTTTCATACGAGCAGTACTTC.

The chain employs TRBV7-9 and TRBJ1-2; no clear D gene. The V end lost 2 bases, the J end lost 3 bases, and 10 bases lay between the germline ends. CDR3 length equals 14 residues. Germline values: CDR1 SEHNR, CDR2 FQNEAQ (reference sequence). CDR3 sequence: CASSLIGMDYGYTF. CDR3 bases: TGTGCCAGCAGCTTAATCGGTATGGACTATGGCTACACCTTC.

This clonotype was seen at least ten times. The gene calls are TRBV11-2 and TRBJ1-4; tentatively, D is TRBD1 (6 bases). Germline loops: CDR1 SGHAT, CDR2 FQNNGV. The CDR3 runs 15 residues. V lost 7 bases to trimming and J lost 8 bases, with 20 bases between them. Here the CDR3 DNA reads TGTGCCAGCACCCCAGAGGGGCAGGGGTGGGAAAAACTGTTTTTT. It codes for CASTPEGQGWEKLFF.

This clonotype appeared a few times. The gene calls are TRBV4-3 and TRBJ1-1; the D gene is possibly TRBD1 (5 bases). This CDR3 contains 14 residues. Germline V gene lookup returns CDR1 LGHNA and CDR2 YSLEER. Trimming shortened V by 4 bases and J by 3 bases, and 12 bases separated the two germline ends. The CDR3 region has the DNA TGCGCCAGCAGCCCCAACGGGGGGTACACTGAAGCTTTCTTT. It is translated as CASSPNGGYTEAFF.

The sample holds a few counts of this clonotype. The chain is built from TRBV12-3 or TRBV12-4 and TRBJ1-6, with 11 bases fitting TRBD1. The J segment lost 5 bases and the V segment lost 1 base, leaving 4 bases of the junction unmatched. The CDR3 spans 17 residues. For the CDR3, the DNA is TGTGCCAGCAGTTTAGAGGGACAGGGGGTGAATAATTCACCCCTCCACTTT. Translated: CASSLEGQGVNNSPLHF.

At least ten counts were recorded for this clonotype. This chain connects TRBV28 to TRBJ2-3; D possibly corresponds to TRBD2 (6 bases). The CDR3 has 16 amino acids. Trimming pared 4 bases from V and 5 bases from J, leaving 19 bases between. From germline, CDR1 is MDHEN and CDR2 SYDVKM. The CDR3, as DNA: TGTGCCAGCAGTTCGGATAGGGGAGGACCGCAAGATACGCAGTATTTT. It codes for CASSSDRGGPQDTQYF.

This clonotype came up a few times. CDR3 in DNA: TGCAGTGCTACTGTATCGACTAGCGGGGGTACCGAGCAGTACTTC. This codes for CSATVSTSGGTEQYF. The chain recombines TRBV20-1 with TRBJ2-7, with 12 bases fitting TRBD2. CDR3 length equals 15 residues. Germline CDR1 reads DFQATT; CDR2 reads SNEGSKA (reference sequence). V dropped 4 bases and J dropped 6; count of bases not matched to a gene: 10.

This clonotype showed up many times. This chain joins TRBV7-2 and TRBJ2-3; 11 bases align to TRBD2. J lost 5 bases, V lost 3 bases, and 1 base had no gene match. Per the germline V gene, CDR1 is SGHTA and CDR2 is FQGNSA. There are 14 residues in the CDR3. CDR3 DNA sequence: TGTGCCAGCAGCTTTAGCGGGAGGGGAGATACGCAGTATTTT. Protein product: CASSFSGRGDTQYF.

The chain recombines TRBV7-8 with TRBJ2-7; perhaps TRBD1 as D (6 bases). There are 14 residues in the CDR3. Trimming took off 2 bases at V and 2 bases at J, with 10 bases between the two ends. Germline V lookup: CDR1 SGHVS, CDR2 FQNEAQ. In nucleotides, the CDR3 is TGTGCCAGCAGCTTAATCAGGGGCCCCTACGAGCAGTACTTC. Protein: CASSLIRGPYEQYF.

This clonotype was seen many times. V usage is TRBV19 and J usage is TRBJ2-7, with unresolved D. Germline V CDR1 and CDR2: LNHDA, SQIVND (reference sequence). This CDR3 spans 13 amino acids. V shed 1 base and J shed 3 bases, with 7 bases lying between them. This chain's CDR3 is CASSIGIIYEQYF. For the CDR3, the DNA is TGTGCCAGTAGTATAGGAATAATCTACGAGCAGTACTTC. The variable domain in full, with the rest retrieved from reference TRBV19 and TRBJ2-7, is DGGITQSPKYLFRKEGQNVTLSCEQNLNHDAMYWYRQDPGQGLRLIYYSQIVNDFQKGDIAEGYSVSREKKESFPLTVTSAQKNPTAFYLCASSIGIIYEQYFGPGTRLTVT.

This clonotype showed up many times. The rearrangement joins TRBV5-1 to TRBJ2-5; 7 positions match TRBD1. The CDR3 runs to 15 residues. Germline CDR1 is SGHRS and CDR2 is YFSETQ. The V gene end was trimmed by 0 bases and the J gene end by 6 bases; junction bases not matched to a gene: 8. The CDR3, as DNA: TGCGCCAGCAGCTTGGAAACGACAGGGATGCAGACCCAGTACTTC. Translation: CASSLETTGMQTQYF.

In this sample, this clonotype turned up a few times. This chain uses TRBV29-1 with TRBJ2-5; a weak D match, TRBD2 (7 bases). V lost 4 bases, J lost 4 bases, and 19 bases lay in between. The CDR3 has 15 residues. Germline V CDR1 and CDR2: SQVTM, ANQGSEA. CDR3: CSVGARRGGGETQYF. The CDR3 DNA reads as TGCAGCGTTGGGGCCCGGAGGGGAGGGGGAGAGACCCAGTACTTC.

This clonotype came up many times. The chain employs TRBV29-1 and TRBJ1-2, with TRBD1 matching over 8 bases. With 4 bases clipped from V and 0 bases from J, the junction kept 1 base outside the gene matches. The CDR3 runs 13 residues. From germline, CDR1 is SQVTM and CDR2 ANQGSEA. CDR3 protein: CSVGDRPNYGYTF. CDR3 coding DNA: TGCAGCGTTGGGGACAGGCCTAACTATGGCTACACCTTC.

This clonotype came up many times. V usage is TRBV5-1 and J usage is TRBJ2-5, with a tentative D call TRBD2 (6 bases). CDR1 and CDR2 (germline): SGHRS, YFSETQ. Trimming removed 0 bases from V and 0 bases from J, with 12 bases in between. The CDR3 consists of 16 residues. The CDR3 here is CASSLVMAGYQETQYF. The CDR3 coding sequence is TGCGCCAGCAGCTTGGTAATGGCGGGATACCAAGAGACCCAGTACTTC.

This clonotype was seen repeatedly, ten times or more. This chain joins TRBV3-1 and TRBJ2-2, with TRBD1 as a possible D gene (6 bases). Germline CDR1 reads LGHDT; CDR2 reads YNNKEL (reference sequence). Trimming took 0 bases from V and 1 from J, leaving 6 bases between them. The CDR3 has 15 amino acids. The CDR3 DNA reads TGTGCCAGCAGCCAAGACAGGGGGAACACCGGGGAGCTGTTTTTT. As protein: CASSQDRGNTGELFF.

This clonotype was counted between two and nine times. The junction does not match germline at one end; this may be a read error. This rearrangement joins TRBV7-9 to TRBJ1-6; D not resolved. The CDR3 has 14 amino acids. Per the germline V gene, CDR1 is SEHNR and CDR2 is FQNEAQ (reference sequence). This CDR3 is CASSLDPVYSALHF. The CDR3 DNA reads as TGTGCCAGCAGCTTAGACCCTGTTTATTCAGCCCTCCACTTT.

About this clonotype: A read error may explain this, as a much larger clone is one base away. The chain carries TRBV4-2 and TRBJ2-7, with D maybe TRBD2 (6 bases). The V and J ends lost 3 bases and 4 bases respectively, with 16 bases between them. The CDR3 runs to 15 residues. From germline, CDR1 is LGHNA and CDR2 YNFKEQ. The CDR3: CASSQIAEGPYEQYF. Here the CDR3 DNA reads TGTGCCAGCAGCCAGATAGCGGAAGGGCCTTACGAGCAGTACTTC.

This clonotype showed up many times. The chain carries TRBV27 and TRBJ2-5; the match to TRBD1 covers 9 bases. After removal of 0 bases from V and 6 bases from J, the junction contained 14 bases not matched to a gene. This CDR3 region has 18 residues. Germline V lookup: CDR1 MNHEY, CDR2 SMNVEV (reference sequence). Written as DNA, the CDR3 is TGTGCCAGCAGTTTATCCCCTCCCCCGGGACAGGGACGGAAGACCCAGTACTTC. This gives the protein CASSLSPPPGQGRKTQYF.

This clonotype was found many times. The V call is TRBV20-1, the J call TRBJ1-1; D is possibly TRBD1 (5 bases). The CDR3 consists of 11 residues. Trimming removed 3 bases from V and 5 bases from J, with 7 bases in between. Germline assignment: CDR1 DFQATT and CDR2 SNEGSKA (reference sequence). The CDR3 DNA follows: TGCAGTGCTAGCCGGGGGACTGAAGCTTTCTTT. Protein product: CSASRGTEAFF.

This clonotype was seen repeatedly, ten times or more. This chain joins TRBV4-3 and TRBJ2-6, with D perhaps TRBD1 (6 bases). This CDR3 has 16 residues. Germline CDR1 is LGHNA and CDR2 is YSLEER. Deletions cut 0 bases from V and 4 bases from J, with 10 bases between. The CDR3 spells CASSQEGTPGANVLTF. The CDR3 DNA is TGCGCCAGCAGCCAAGAGGGGACACCCGGGGCCAACGTCCTGACTTTC.

This clonotype was found many times. This sequence joins TRBV29-1 and TRBJ1-2, with no clear D. The CDR3 totals 11 residues. V dropped 6 bases and J dropped 5 bases, with 10 bases sitting between them. The germline V gene has CDR1 SQVTM and CDR2 ANQGSEA. The CDR3 DNA sequence: TGCAGCGTAACGGACCTTTATGGCTACACCTTC. Protein product: CSVTDLYGYTF. Looking up the rest from reference TRBV29-1 and TRBJ1-2 gives the full variable domain: SAVISQKPSRDICQRGTSLTIQCQVDSQVTMMFWYRQQPGQSLTLIATANQGSEATYESGFVIDKFPISRPNLTFSTLTVSNMSPEDSSIYLCSVTDLYGYTFGSGTRLTVV.